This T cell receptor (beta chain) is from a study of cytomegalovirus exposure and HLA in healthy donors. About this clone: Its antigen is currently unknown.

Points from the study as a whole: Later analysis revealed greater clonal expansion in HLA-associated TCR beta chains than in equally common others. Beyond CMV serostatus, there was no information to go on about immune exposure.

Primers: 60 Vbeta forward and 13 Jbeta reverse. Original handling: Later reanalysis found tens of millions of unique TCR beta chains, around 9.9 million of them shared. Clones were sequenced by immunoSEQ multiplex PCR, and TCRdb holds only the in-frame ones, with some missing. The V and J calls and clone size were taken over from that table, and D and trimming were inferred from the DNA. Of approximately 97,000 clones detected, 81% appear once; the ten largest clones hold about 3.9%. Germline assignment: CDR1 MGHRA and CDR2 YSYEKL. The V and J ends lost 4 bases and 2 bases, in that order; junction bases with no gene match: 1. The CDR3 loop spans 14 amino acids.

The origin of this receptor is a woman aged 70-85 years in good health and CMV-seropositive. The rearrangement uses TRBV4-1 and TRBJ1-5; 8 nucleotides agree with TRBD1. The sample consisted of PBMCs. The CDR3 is CASSPTGGNQPQHF. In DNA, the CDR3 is TGCGCCAGCAGCCCGACAGGGGGCAATCAGCCCCAGCATTTT.